This T cell receptor beta chain was observed in a study of human T cells and chemical hapten exposure. Total RNA was extracted from unfractionated whole blood. With 8 bases removed from V and 10 bases from J, the gap between germline ends came to 18 bases. There are 13 residues in the CDR3. CDR1 and CDR2 (germline): MDHEN, SYDVKM. This clonotype was recorded once. Antigen: not known. Study observations and caveats: TCRs above 1 in 1000 frequency did not change with DPC sensitization.

The library put unique molecular identifiers onto individual cDNA molecules. Per the original data handling: Sample-level TCR yields exhibited a median of around 100,000, with a range of about 20,000 to 700,000. TCRdb itself ran the 5' RACE reads through MiXCR, one entry per CDR3 protein. The V and J calls were determined by TCRdb, not by the authors. The table records about 110,000 distinct CDR3 sequences, around 20% of them present only once. The rearrangement joins TRBV28 to TRBJ2-4; D is perhaps TRBD1 (6 bases). This sequence originates from a human donor in good health. CDR3 nucleotides: TGTGCCAGCTTTTCTCCGGGACAAGGGATTCAGTACTTC. It translates to CASFSPGQGIQYF.